These 22 T cell receptor beta chains were sequenced from one sample in a study of CXCR3-negative and CXCR3-positive naive CD8 T cells. The TRB cDNA libraries were prepared by 5' RACE with UMI labels. TCRdb re-called the 5' RACE reads and shows each CDR3 protein once, DNA omitted. The table for this sample gives about 130,000 distinct CDR3 sequences. The sample comprised naive CXCR3- CD8+ T cells from blood. Subset noted: CD45RO-CCR7+CD27+CD95- naive CD8+ T cells lacking CXCR3 (TNR3-). The receptors come from a human donor in good health. Some clones in this sample may be carry-over from other donors' samples.

The rearrangement links TRBV28 to TRBJ2-7; TCRdb's D call of TRBD2 is untestable without DNA. CDR3 length equals 13 residues. Germline-derived CDR1 and CDR2 are MDHEN and SYDVKM. The CDR3 spells CASSSRLAGEQYF.

This chain joins TRBV6-6 and TRBJ2-5; TCRdb names TRBD2, which stays unverified in the absence of DNA. The length of the CDR3 is 13 residues. Germline assignment: CDR1 MNHNY and CDR2 SVGAGI (reference sequence). The CDR3 protein is CASSYSWRETQYF.

CDR3 sequence: CASSSYRANTGELFF. The chain employs TRBV7-2 and TRBJ2-2; without DNA, the TCRdb call of TRBD1 cannot be checked. The CDR3 spans 15 residues. CDR1 and CDR2 (germline): SGHTA, FQGNSA.

The chain combines TRBV15 with TRBJ2-1. The CDR3 covers 15 residues. CDR1 is LNHNV, CDR2 YYDKDF, per germline (reference sequence). The CDR3 region is CATSRARFSYNEQFF.

V and J are TRBV28 and TRBJ2-5. The CDR3 spans 14 residues. Germline-derived CDR1 and CDR2 are MDHEN and SYDVKM. CDR3 residues: CASSLIQDQETQYF.

The V call is TRBV9, the J call TRBJ2-1; absent DNA, TCRdb's TRBD2 call cannot be checked. The CDR3 has 16 amino acids. Germline CDR1 is SGDLS and CDR2 is YYNGEE. CDR3 region: CASSAGLAGSHNEQFF.

V usage is TRBV29-1 and J usage is TRBJ1-2. The CDR3 has 12 amino acids. Germline CDR1 SQVTM, CDR2 ANQGSEA. CDR3 sequence: CSVRQNPFGYTF. Full variable domain (missing parts from reference TRBV29-1 and TRBJ1-2): SAVISQKPSRDICQRGTSLTIQCQVDSQVTMMFWYRQQPGQSLTLIATANQGSEATYESGFVIDKFPISRPNLTFSTLTVSNMSPEDSSIYLCSVRQNPFGYTFGSGTRLTVV.

V gene TRBV7-8 combines with J gene TRBJ2-7; TCRdb's D call of TRBD2 is untestable without DNA. Germline V lookup: CDR1 SGHVS, CDR2 FQNEAQ. This CDR3 has 17 amino acids. CDR3 loop: CASSSPTSGRPSYEQYF.

This chain connects TRBV7-6 to TRBJ1-1. Germline CDR1 reads SGHVS; CDR2 reads FNYEAQ. CDR3 size: 14 residues. The CDR3 loop is CASSSNGVNTEAFF. Using reference TRBV7-6 and TRBJ1-1 for the parts outside the CDR3, the full variable domain is GAGVSQSPRYKVTKRGQDVALRCDPISGHVSLYWYRQALGQGPEFLTYFNYEAQQDKSGLPNDRFSAERPEGSISTLTIQRTEQRDSAMYRCASSSNGVNTEAFFGQGTRLTVV.

The gene calls are TRBV25-1 and TRBJ2-7; TCRdb proposes TRBD2, but this gene call is untestable without DNA. The V gene's germline CDR1 is MGHDK and CDR2 SYGVNS. The CDR3 runs 18 residues. CDR3 region: CASSDTPSGVANLYEQYF.

V gene TRBV20-1 combines with J gene TRBJ2-1; TCRdb names TRBD1, which stays unverified in the absence of DNA. This CDR3 contains 13 residues. Germline V gene lookup returns CDR1 DFQATT and CDR2 SNEGSKA (reference sequence). The CDR3 region is CSARTPGGSEQFF.

V is TRBV29-1 and J is TRBJ2-7; no DNA is available, so the TRBD1 call from TCRdb remains unchecked. CDR1 and CDR2 from the germline V gene are SQVTM and ANQGSEA. This CDR3 region has 16 residues. CDR3 sequence reads: CSVAGDVGTGNYEQYF.

The CDR3 sequence: CSVEGRGETYEQYF. The chain links TRBV29-1 to TRBJ2-7; TCRdb's D gene call, TRBD1, goes unchecked for lack of DNA. From germline, CDR1 is SQVTM and CDR2 ANQGSEA. The CDR3 runs 14 residues.

The chain recombines TRBV12-3 or TRBV12-4 with TRBJ1-2; TCRdb calls TRBD1, which cannot be checked without DNA. This CDR3 is 12 amino acids long. This CDR3 is CASSTGLYGYTF.

The gene calls are TRBV29-1 and TRBJ2-1; TCRdb outputs TRBD1, but without DNA this stays unchecked. The CDR3 is 14 amino acids. Germline CDR1 SQVTM, CDR2 ANQGSEA. CDR3 in amino acids: CSVEGTGLNNEQFF.

CDR3 sequence: CASSSLQGQNTEAFF. The J gene is TRBJ1-1, the V gene TRBV27; the TCRdb D gene call, TRBD1, has no DNA to confirm it. CDR1 is MNHEY, CDR2 SMNVEV, per germline (reference sequence). This CDR3 comprises 15 residues.

This chain joins TRBV7-9 and TRBJ1-1; TCRdb selects TRBD1, and the lack of DNA leaves this call unchecked. CDR1 is SEHNR and CDR2 is FQNEAQ in the germline V gene (reference sequence). This CDR3 is built from 13 residues. CDR3 residues: CASSLGGGAEAFF. Full variable domain (rest looked up from reference TRBV7-9 and TRBJ1-1): DTGVSQNPRHKITKRGQNVTFRCDPISEHNRLYWYRQTLGQGPEFLTYFQNEAQLEKSRLLSDRFSAERPKGSFSTLEIQRTEQGDSAMYLCASSLGGGAEAFFGQGTRLTVV.

The J gene is TRBJ1-1, the V gene TRBV13; absent DNA, TCRdb's TRBD1 call cannot be checked. CDR1 is PRHDT, CDR2 FYEKMQ, per germline (reference sequence). The CDR3 loop spans 16 amino acids. This chain's CDR3 is CASSLGRGLLNTEAFF. The full variable domain, completed using reference TRBV13 and TRBJ1-1, is AAGVIQSPRHLIKEKRETATLKCYPIPRHDTVYWYQQGPGQDPQFLISFYEKMQSDKGSIPDRFSAQQFSDYHSELNMSSLELGDSALYFCASSLGRGLLNTEAFFGQGTRLTVV.

The V call is TRBV7-9, the J call TRBJ2-2. Germline V CDR1 and CDR2: SEHNR, FQNEAQ (reference sequence). The CDR3 sequence is 14 residues long. CDR3 sequence reads: CASSLVDRVGELFF.

This chain joins TRBV6-2 or TRBV6-3 and TRBJ2-7; without DNA, the TCRdb call of TRBD1 cannot be checked. The CDR3 consists of 17 residues. Germline V CDR1 and CDR2: MNHEY, SVGEGT. CDR3 sequence: CASSYPSDRAIPYEQYF.

The CDR3 is CASSSPAVGGDQETQYF. The chain employs TRBV28 and TRBJ2-5; TCRdb picks TRBD1, but there is no DNA to check that call. The germline gives CDR1 MDHEN, CDR2 SYDVKM. The CDR3 consists of 17 residues.

The J gene is TRBJ1-1, the V gene TRBV28. CDR1 is MDHEN, CDR2 SYDVKM, per germline. This CDR3 comprises 11 residues. This chain's CDR3 is CASRSNTEAFF.